A single sample gave rise to the 32 T cell receptor beta chains below, sequenced in a study of blood T cells in healthy people across ages. Combining a sample-barcoded 5' primer with a J-beta primer mix, a second PCR ran for roughly 7 to 11 cycles. Using its own MiXCR run on the 5' RACE reads, TCRdb lists one record per CDR3 protein. Here the sample spans 750,000 to 950,000 distinct CDR3 sequences, approximately 55% being singletons. The source material was blood. These receptors all stem from an older man in good health.

The genes are TRBV18 and TRBJ2-4; TRBD2 agrees at 9 bases. The last part of the DNA fits TRBJ2-7 better; the J call may be wrong. The CDR3 loop spans 15 amino acids. CDR1 and CDR2 (germline): KGHSH, LQKENI. The CDR3: CASSPLASGNYEQYF. The CDR3 DNA is TGTGCCAGCTCACCATTGGCTAGCGGGAACTACGAGCAGTACTTC.

The chain has TRBV20-1 and TRBJ2-1; TRBD2 agrees at 7 bases. The CDR3 length is 13 residues. Germline V gives CDR1 DFQATT, CDR2 SNEGSKA (reference sequence). CDR3 nucleotides: TGCAGGGTTCTAGCGGAAACCTACAATGAGCAGTTCTTC. It specifies CRVLAETYNEQFF.

The chain uses TRBV6-1 and TRBJ2-7; TRBD2 aligns across 9 bases. This CDR3 region has 15 residues. Trimming took 1 base from V and 7 from J; bases not matched to a gene: 8. Germline V CDR1 and CDR2: MNHNS, SASEGT. CDR3 nucleotide sequence: TGTGCCAGCAGTGAAGTGATTAGCGGGGGCGATGAGCAGTACTTC. The encoded protein is CASSEVISGGDEQYF.

This clonotype was observed a few times. CDR3: CASSYDRAASYEQYF. DNA of the CDR3: TGTGCCAGCAGTTACGACAGGGCAGCTTCCTACGAGCAGTACTTC. The chain carries TRBV6-6 and TRBJ2-7; 7 bases agree with TRBD1. CDR1 and CDR2 (germline): MNHNY, SVGAGI (reference sequence). The CDR3 loop spans 15 amino acids. V dropped 2 bases and J dropped 1; count of bases not matched to a gene: 5.

This clonotype has just a few counts. The chain uses TRBV7-2 and TRBJ2-7; 10 nucleotides align to TRBD1. The CDR3 covers 15 residues. Germline V gene data show CDR1 as SGHTA and CDR2 as FQGNSA. V was clipped by 5 bases and J by 2 bases; unmatched bases: 6. The CDR3 DNA reads as TGTGCCAGCAGCCTGGGACAGGGGAAGCCCTACGAGCAGTACTTC. Translating it yields CASSLGQGKPYEQYF.

This rearrangement joins TRBV18 to TRBJ2-3; D gene ambiguous. V was clipped by 5 bases and J by 4 bases, with 10 bases between them. Germline V gene lookup returns CDR1 KGHSH and CDR2 LQKENI. This CDR3 has 13 residues. This chain's CDR3 is CASSSAVPDTQYF. The CDR3 coding sequence is TGTGCCAGCTCAAGTGCGGTCCCAGATACGCAGTATTTT.

The chain couples TRBV12-3 or TRBV12-4 to TRBJ2-5; 9 bases line up with TRBD2. Trimming at V came to 6 bases and at J to 5 bases, leaving 7 bases not matched to a gene. The CDR3 runs 14 residues. In DNA, the CDR3 is TGTGCCAGCAGGAATAGCGGGAGACGCGAGACCCAGTACTTC. Translation gives CASRNSGRRETQYF.

This chain connects TRBV28 to TRBJ1-1, with D unclear. This CDR3 is 14 amino acids long. CDR1 is MDHEN, CDR2 SYDVKM, per germline. V was clipped by 7 bases and J by 0 bases, with 12 bases between them. The CDR3 DNA reads TGTGCCAGCACCCCCCTTACCATGAACACTGAAGCTTTCTTT. Translating gives CASTPLTMNTEAFF.

This clonotype came up a few times. The chain joins TRBV25-1 to TRBJ1-2; D not certain. The CDR3 loop spans 14 amino acids. Per germline, CDR1 MGHDK and CDR2 SYGVNS. Trimming cost V 4 bases and J 8 bases, with 17 bases left between them. CDR3 coding DNA: TGTGCCAGCAGTGGTGGGAACTTGGGCTACGGCTACACCTTC. Amino acids: CASSGGNLGYGYTF.

In this sample, this clonotype turned up a few times. The V gene is TRBV29-1, the J gene TRBJ2-5; 10 positions match TRBD2. Germline CDR1 SQVTM, CDR2 ANQGSEA. The CDR3 spans 14 residues. The V segment lost 7 bases and the J segment 11 bases; nucleotides outside the gene matches: 16. This chain's CDR3 is CSAEERGGYNEQYF. CDR3 nucleotide sequence: TGCAGCGCCGAAGAGCGGGGGGGGTACAATGAGCAGTACTTC. Supplemented by reference TRBV29-1 and TRBJ2-5, the full variable domain reads SAVISQKPSRDICQRGTSLTIQCQVDSQVTMMFWYRQQPGQSLTLIATANQGSEATYESGFVIDKFPISRPNLTFSTLTVSNMSPEDSSIYLCSAEERGGYNEQYFGPGTRLLVL.

V is TRBV7-2 and J is TRBJ2-3; possible D gene TRBD1, 5 bases. Germline CDR1 and CDR2: SGHTA and FQGNSA. The CDR3 spans 13 residues. V was shortened by 5 bases and J by 8 bases, with 14 bases between the two germline ends. This CDR3 reads CASSVGVPGTQYF. CDR3 in DNA: TGTGCCAGCAGCGTAGGGGTCCCTGGTACGCAGTATTTT.

This clonotype occurred a few times. This sequence joins TRBV7-2 and TRBJ2-1, with TRBD2 as a possible D gene (5 bases). Germline V lookup: CDR1 SGHTA, CDR2 FQGNSA. The CDR3 contains 16 residues. V lost 3 bases and J 4 bases, leaving 16 bases between the germline ends. The CDR3 region is CASSFSAGLRYNEQFF. DNA of the CDR3: TGTGCCAGCAGCTTTAGCGCCGGGCTCCGTTACAATGAGCAGTTCTTC.

The chain links TRBV5-1 to TRBJ2-6; D possibly corresponds to TRBD1 (6 bases). The CDR3 is made up of 16 amino acids. Looked up from germline, CDR1 is SGHRS and CDR2 is YFSETQ. V was shortened by 5 bases and J by 0 bases, with 12 bases between the two germline ends. The CDR3 DNA is TGCGCCAGCAGGTTCACAGGGAGCTCTGGGGCCAACGTCCTGACTTTC. Translated: CASRFTGSSGANVLTF.

Note on this clonotype: At one boundary the junction diverges from the germline segment, which might be a read error. V usage is TRBV7-9 and J usage is TRBJ2-1; 12 nucleotides agree with TRBD2. Germline V gives CDR1 SEHNR, CDR2 FQNEAQ (reference sequence). This CDR3 has 16 residues. CDR3 sequence reads: CASSLPGLAGGNERFF. In DNA, the CDR3 is TGTGCCAGCAGCCTTCCGGGACTAGCGGGTGGCAATGAGCGGTTCTTC.

The chain employs TRBV27 and TRBJ2-5; 10 bases fit TRBD2. Germline CDR1 MNHEY, CDR2 SMNVEV (reference sequence). V gave up 6 bases and J gave up 11 bases; unmatched junction bases: 12. This CDR3 comprises 14 residues. The CDR3 loop reads CASRVLAGVGEQYF. Written as DNA, the CDR3 is TGTGCCAGCAGGGTCCTAGCGGGAGTAGGAGAGCAGTACTTC.

V usage is TRBV2 and J usage is TRBJ2-1; 8 nucleotides line up with TRBD2. V trimming: 3 bases; J trimming: 1 base; junction bases outside the gene matches: 5. Germline CDR1 and CDR2: SNHLY and FYNNEI. This CDR3 has 16 residues. The DNA for the CDR3 is TGTGCCAGCAGTGACAGCGGGAGTGCGTCCTACAATGAGCAGTTCTTC. It encodes CASSDSGSASYNEQFF.

This chain connects TRBV20-1 to TRBJ1-5; 7 bases line up with TRBD1. This CDR3 contains 15 residues. V lost 0 bases and J lost 5; bases outside the gene matches: 7. Germline loops: CDR1 DFQATT, CDR2 SNEGSKA (reference sequence). CDR3 loop: CSARDSNRGDQPQHF. As DNA, the CDR3 is TGCAGTGCTAGAGATTCGAACAGGGGAGATCAGCCCCAGCATTTT.

The chain has TRBV3-1 and TRBJ2-5; no clear D. The J call is uncertain, as TRBJ2-7 better fits the DNA end. From germline, CDR1 is LGHDT and CDR2 YNNKEL (reference sequence). This CDR3 has 14 residues. This CDR3 is CASSQDQVFYEQYF. Written as DNA, the CDR3 is TGTGCCAGCAGCCAAGATCAAGTCTTCTACGAGCAGTACTTC.

In this sample, this clonotype turned up a few times. The CDR3 sequence: CSVAWGQETQYF. CDR3 nucleotide sequence: TGCAGCGTGGCGTGGGGACAAGAGACCCAGTACTTC. The gene calls are TRBV29-1 and TRBJ2-5, with D uncertain. Germline-derived CDR1 and CDR2 are SQVTM and ANQGSEA. There are 12 residues in the CDR3. With 6 bases removed from V and 2 bases from J, the gap between germline ends came to 10 bases.

The chain is built from TRBV3-1 and TRBJ2-1, with D perhaps matching TRBD2 (6 bases). CDR3 length: 17 residues. Germline V gene sequence: CDR1 LGHDT, CDR2 YNNKEL (reference sequence). Between the trimmed V and J ends, which lost 1 base and 3 bases, there was a span of 16 bases. The DNA for the CDR3 is TGTGCCAGCAGCCAAGGCCGACTAGGGGTTATCTACAATGAGCAGTTCTTC. Translation: CASSQGRLGVIYNEQFF.

The rearrangement joins TRBV3-1 to TRBJ2-1, with TRBD2 identical over 10 bases. The CDR3 is 18 residues long. Germline loops: CDR1 LGHDT, CDR2 YNNKEL (reference sequence). With V trimmed by 1 base and J by 7 bases, 13 bases remained unmatched. The CDR3 region has the DNA TGTGCCAGCAGCCAAGCATCGAGGCGTCTAGCGGGAGATAATGAGCAGTTCTTC. Encoded protein: CASSQASRRLAGDNEQFF.

V usage is TRBV5-6 and J usage is TRBJ2-1, with D maybe TRBD1 (6 bases). The ends were cut back, 3 bases at V and 10 bases at J, with 17 bases in the middle. The CDR3 has 14 amino acids. From germline, CDR1 is SGHDT and CDR2 YYEEEE. CDR3 bases: TGTGCCAGCAGCTCGTGGGGGCTTCCGGGAGAGCAGTTCTTC. Residues: CASSSWGLPGEQFF.

This clonotype was observed many times. The chain has TRBV20-1 and TRBJ2-5; 8 nucleotides line up with TRBD2. The CDR3 has 13 residues. V shed 6 bases and J 5 bases; nucleotides not matched to a gene: 8. Germline CDR1 and CDR2: DFQATT and SNEGSKA (reference sequence). The DNA for the CDR3 is TGCAGTGCAACCGGGACTAGTTTGGAGACCCAGTACTTC. It translates to CSATGTSLETQYF.

This clonotype was detected only a few times. This sequence joins TRBV15 and TRBJ1-4; D might be TRBD1 (5 bases). CDR3 length equals 15 residues. V shed 2 bases and J shed 2 bases, with 9 bases lying between them. CDR1 and CDR2 from the germline V gene are LNHNV and YYDKDF (reference sequence). The CDR3 DNA is TGTGCCACCAGCAGACGTCGGGGCACTAATGAAAAACTGTTTTTT. This encodes CATSRRRGTNEKLFF.

The chain has TRBV3-1 and TRBJ2-1; 7 bases align to TRBD1. The CDR3 runs to 14 residues. Trimming at V came to 0 bases and at J to 7 bases, leaving 3 bases not matched to a gene. Germline V gene sequence: CDR1 LGHDT, CDR2 YNNKEL (reference sequence). CDR3 in amino acids: CASSQEGRGNEQFF. The CDR3 bases are TGTGCCAGCAGCCAAGAGGGCAGGGGGAATGAGCAGTTCTTC.

The CDR3 is CASSLGTTSGTGRYAYF. CDR3 nucleotide sequence: TGTGCCAGCAGTTTAGGCACGACTAGCGGGACGGGAAGATACGCGTATTTT. This sequence joins TRBV12-3 or TRBV12-4 and TRBJ2-3, with TRBD2 identical over 11 bases. V was clipped by 1 base and J by 14 bases; unmatched bases: 17. CDR3 length: 17 amino acids.

This clonotype came up many times. The chain employs TRBV16 and TRBJ2-4; D is unclear. Germline V gene lookup returns CDR1 KGHSY and CDR2 FQNENV. The CDR3 contains 11 residues. The germline V and J ends were trimmed by 1 base and 14 bases, with 9 bases remaining between them. CDR3: CASSQYGIEYF. The CDR3 DNA reads TGTGCCAGCAGCCAATATGGGATTGAGTACTTC.

This clonotype was counted between two and nine times. The rearrangement joins TRBV2 to TRBJ2-1; D is ambiguous. Germline CDR1 and CDR2: SNHLY and FYNNEI. Trimming removed 5 bases from V and 4 bases from J, with 9 bases in between. The CDR3 extends over 13 amino acids. This CDR3 is CASSTTDYNEQFF. The CDR3 DNA reads TGTGCCAGCAGTACGACGGATTACAATGAGCAGTTCTTC.

The chain combines TRBV4-2 with TRBJ2-3; 8 nucleotides align to TRBD2. Germline CDR1 is LGHNA and CDR2 is YNFKEQ. The CDR3 is 21 residues long. Trimming took 0 bases from V and 5 from J; bases not matched to a gene: 22. The CDR3 DNA reads TGTGCCAGCAGCCAAGATCTTAAGACTAGCGCAAACCCGGACACAAGAGATACGCAGTATTTT. It is translated as CASSQDLKTSANPDTRDTQYF.

CDR3 amino acids: CASSLGAAINQPQHF. Here the CDR3 DNA reads TGTGCCAGCAGCTTGGGGGCAGCCATCAATCAGCCCCAGCATTTT. The rearrangement uses TRBV5-5 and TRBJ1-5, with D unresolved. The CDR3 totals 15 residues. Germline-derived CDR1 and CDR2 are SGHKS and YYEKEE (reference sequence). V was trimmed by 0 bases and J by 3 bases, leaving 10 bases between them.

The gene calls are TRBV4-2 and TRBJ1-4; 7 nucleotides align to TRBD1. V dropped 3 bases and J dropped 6; count of bases not matched to a gene: 7. Germline CDR1 reads LGHNA; CDR2 reads YNFKEQ. CDR3 length: 15 residues. The CDR3 here is CASSHTGVMDEKLFF. The DNA of the CDR3 is TGTGCCAGCAGCCATACAGGGGTCATGGATGAAAAACTGTTTTTT.

This clonotype was counted between two and nine times. This chain connects TRBV27 to TRBJ2-3; D perhaps matches TRBD2 (7 bases). Germline CDR1 reads MNHEY; CDR2 reads SMNVEV (reference sequence). The CDR3 is 15 amino acids. V shed 2 bases and J shed 14 bases, with 23 bases lying between them. The CDR3 DNA follows: TGTGCCAGCAGTTTAGCGGGAGTATCGGACAGATACGCGTATTTT. It codes for CASSLAGVSDRYAYF.